These 28 T cell receptor beta chains were all obtained from the same sample, sequenced in a study of shared clonotypes between healthy human individuals. Sequencing used immunoSEQ multiplex PCR; TCRdb keeps in-frame clones, though not all of them. The table has 2,100,000 or so clones, approximately 96% seen once. The specimen was naive CD4+ T cells sorted from blood. This sample's subset: CD45RA+ positively selected. These receptors came from a man younger than 30 in good health.

The chain combines TRBV10-3 with TRBJ2-7; D perhaps matches TRBD1 (6 bases). The CDR3 has 15 residues. V was shortened by 0 bases and J by 4 bases, with 13 bases between the two germline ends. Germline CDR1 ENHRY, CDR2 SYGVKD. The DNA for the CDR3 is TGTGCCATCAGTGAGTCGGGACCCGACAGGTACGAGCAGTACTTC. It translates to CAISESGPDRYEQYF.

V usage is TRBV10-3 and J usage is TRBJ2-5; D possibly matches TRBD1 or TRBD2 (6 bases each). Germline CDR1 reads ENHRY; CDR2 reads SYGVKD. V lost 3 bases and J 4 bases, leaving 12 bases between the germline ends. The CDR3 is 14 amino acids. This CDR3 reads CAISDFGGRETQYF. The CDR3 DNA reads as TGTGCCATCAGTGATTTTGGGGGGCGAGAGACCCAGTACTTC.

J is TRBJ2-7 and V is TRBV7-9; D remains unclear. CDR1 and CDR2 from the germline V gene are SEHNR and FQNEAQ (reference sequence). The CDR3 consists of 12 residues. Trimming pared 1 base from V and 3 bases from J, leaving 4 bases between. CDR3 amino acids: CASSLVIYEQYF. CDR3 nucleotide sequence: TGTGCCAGCAGCTTAGTAATCTACGAGCAGTACTTC.

V gene TRBV5-5 combines with J gene TRBJ2-1; D is unclear. The V and J ends lost 4 bases and 0 bases respectively, with 5 bases between them. Germline assignment: CDR1 SGHKS and CDR2 YYEKEE (reference sequence). The CDR3 sequence is 13 residues long. The CDR3 coding sequence is TGTGCCAGCAGCCCAATCTCCTACAATGAGCAGTTCTTC. Translation: CASSPISYNEQFF.

The chain uses TRBV5-1 and TRBJ1-1; TRBD1 matches at 8 bases. Germline V lookup: CDR1 SGHRS, CDR2 YFSETQ. The CDR3 is 15 residues long. The trim removed 4 bases at V and 7 bases at J, leaving 12 bases unmatched. This CDR3 is CASSIQGGSLFEAFF. Here the CDR3 DNA reads TGCGCCAGCAGCATACAGGGGGGTTCACTTTTTGAAGCTTTCTTT.

The V and J genes are TRBV6-1 and TRBJ1-2; D is unresolved. Germline V lookup: CDR1 MNHNS, CDR2 SASEGT. The CDR3 runs 15 residues. With 0 bases removed from V and 6 bases from J, the gap between germline ends came to 14 bases. The CDR3 DNA reads TGTGCCAGCAGTGAAGCGCGACAAAGCTTTGATGGCTACACCTTC. This gives the protein CASSEARQSFDGYTF.

This chain joins TRBV5-1 and TRBJ2-5; tentatively, D is TRBD2 (7 bases). The V and J ends lost 7 bases and 3 bases respectively, with 19 bases between them. CDR1 is SGHRS and CDR2 is YFSETQ in the germline V gene. The CDR3 length is 15 residues. Written as DNA, the CDR3 is TGCGCCAGCGCCACCCCGGGGGGCCCAAAAGAGACCCAGTACTTC. As protein: CASATPGGPKETQYF.

This chain connects TRBV28 to TRBJ1-6, with D possibly matching TRBD1 (6 bases). This CDR3 comprises 15 residues. Germline CDR1 is MDHEN and CDR2 is SYDVKM. Trimming cost V 6 bases and J 5 bases, with 14 bases left between them. CDR3: CASSSPGQNNSPLHF. The DNA for the CDR3 is TGTGCCAGCAGCTCCCCCGGACAGAATAATTCACCCCTCCACTTT. The full variable domain, rest sourced from reference TRBV28 and TRBJ1-6, is DVKVTQSSRYLVKRTGEKVFLECVQDMDHENMFWYRQDPGLGLRLIYFSYDVKMKEKGDIPEGYSVSREKKERFSLILESASTNQTSMYLCASSSPGQNNSPLHFGNGTRLTVT.

The chain carries TRBV12-5 and TRBJ1-2; 8 nucleotides agree with TRBD1. Germline V CDR1 and CDR2: LGHNT, FRNRAP. The V gene end was trimmed by 4 bases and the J gene end by 4 bases; junction bases not matched to a gene: 5. The CDR3 contains 14 residues. The CDR3 spells CASGSGTGIYGYTF. CDR3 nucleotide sequence: TGTGCTAGTGGTTCCGGGACAGGAATCTATGGCTACACCTTC. Full variable domain (outside the CDR3, taken from reference TRBV12-5 and TRBJ1-2): DARVTQTPRHKVTEMGQEVTMRCQPILGHNTVFWYRQTMMQGLELLAYFRNRAPLDDSGMPKDRFSAEMPDATLATLKIQPSEPRDSAVYFCASGSGTGIYGYTFGSGTRLTVV.

The chain employs TRBV5-1 and TRBJ2-3; perhaps TRBD1 as D (6 bases). The length of the CDR3 is 15 residues. CDR1 is SGHRS, CDR2 YFSETQ, per germline. Trimming took 0 bases from V and 3 from J, leaving 11 bases between them. CDR3 coding DNA: TGCGCCAGCAGCTTGGGTCAGGGGTGGACAGATACGCAGTATTTT. The encoded protein is CASSLGQGWTDTQYF.

This clone was seen a single time. The J gene is TRBJ2-7, the V gene TRBV18; TRBD1 agrees at 10 bases. Losses at the gene ends were 1 base for V and 6 bases for J; bases not matched to a gene: 9. Germline V lookup: CDR1 KGHSH, CDR2 LQKENI. This CDR3 contains 16 residues. The CDR3 is CASSPQPGQGYLEQYF. The CDR3 nucleotides are TGTGCCAGCTCACCACAGCCGGGACAGGGGTACCTCGAGCAGTACTTC.

The V call is TRBV7-2, the J call TRBJ2-7; 8 bases match TRBD2. Trimming cost V 6 bases and J 3 bases; bases outside gene matches: 7. The CDR3 length is 14 residues. Per the germline V gene, CDR1 is SGHTA and CDR2 is FQGNSA. The CDR3 sequence: CASSLAGSVYEQYF. In DNA, the CDR3 is TGTGCCAGCAGTCTAGCGGGTTCTGTCTACGAGCAGTACTTC.

V usage is TRBV4-1 and J usage is TRBJ2-7; D may be TRBD1 (5 bases). The V end was cut by 4 bases, the J end by 3 bases, with 19 bases between. CDR1 is MGHRA and CDR2 is YSYEKL in the germline V gene. This CDR3 contains 16 residues. The CDR3 nucleotides are TGCGCCAGCAGCCTCGGTAGGGCAGGGTCATACTACGAGCAGTACTTC. Translation: CASSLGRAGSYYEQYF.

Concerning this clone: The sample carries other DNA sequences with the same CDR3. V is TRBV6-5 and J is TRBJ1-1; unclear D gene. The CDR3 is made up of 15 amino acids. Germline V gene sequence: CDR1 MNHEY, CDR2 SVGAGI. V was pared by 0 bases and J by 0 bases, with 8 bases between. CDR3 amino acids: CASSYSTRMNTEAFF. For the CDR3, the DNA is TGTGCCAGCAGTTACTCGACCCGGATGAACACTGAAGCTTTCTTT.

CDR3 in DNA: TGCGCCAGCAGCTTTCTAGCGGCTGGCGAGACCCAGTACTTC. Protein product: CASSFLAAGETQYF. The chain has TRBV5-1 and TRBJ2-5, with 7 bases identical to TRBD2. This CDR3 region has 14 residues. Trimming removed 2 bases from V and 5 bases from J; junction bases left unmatched: 6. The germline gives CDR1 SGHRS, CDR2 YFSETQ.

Concerning this clone: Other nucleotide sequences in the sample specify the same CDR3. The chain joins TRBV18 to TRBJ1-5; D call uncertain. The CDR3 loop spans 13 amino acids. Trimming pared 3 bases from V and 0 bases from J, leaving 3 bases between. In germline, CDR1 is KGHSH, CDR2 LQKENI. The CDR3 DNA sequence: TGTGCCAGCTCACCCTATAGCAATCAGCCCCAGCATTTT. Amino acid sequence: CASSPYSNQPQHF.

The CDR3 DNA reads TGTGCCAGTAGTATTTTTGATGGCTCAGAGACCCAGTACTTC. Its translation is CASSIFDGSETQYF. J is TRBJ2-5 and V is TRBV19; D is uncertain. Germline V gives CDR1 LNHDA, CDR2 SQIVND (reference sequence). V was trimmed by 3 bases and J by 4 bases, leaving 12 bases between them. The CDR3 is 14 residues long.

The chain recombines TRBV21-1 with TRBJ2-7; the listed D gene, TRBD2, was not tested against the DNA. TRBV21-1 is listed as a pseudogene. The CDR3 is made up of 15 amino acids. The CDR3 DNA reads as TGTGCCAGCAGCAACTCTACGGGAGGCTCCTACGAGCAGTACTTC. Protein sequence: CASSNSTGGSYEQYF.

This clone occurred once. V and J are TRBV29-1 and TRBJ2-7; D unclear. CDR1 SQVTM and CDR2 ANQGSEA come from the germline V gene. CDR3 length equals 10 residues. The ends were cut back, 5 bases at V and 10 bases at J, with 12 bases in the middle. DNA for the CDR3: TGCAGCGTTTTAGAACAGAGACAGTACTTC. This sequence encodes CSVLEQRQYF.

In regard to this clone: At the DNA level, this CDR3 is encoded by other sequences in the same sample as well. The chain couples TRBV30 to TRBJ1-2; 7 nucleotides agree with TRBD1. Germline V lookup: CDR1 GTSNPN, CDR2 SVGIG (reference sequence). CDR3 length: 15 amino acids. V was clipped by 0 bases and J by 1 base; unmatched bases: 5. CDR3 in amino acids: CAWSVSRQGNYGYTF. The CDR3 bases are TGTGCCTGGAGTGTCTCCCGACAGGGTAACTATGGCTACACCTTC.

The J gene is TRBJ1-2, the V gene TRBV7-2; 7 bases match TRBD1. The CDR3 covers 13 residues. Germline assignment: CDR1 SGHTA and CDR2 FQGNSA. Trimming cost V 5 bases and J 8 bases; bases outside gene matches: 8. CDR3 sequence (DNA): TGTGCCAGCAGCCTACAGGGGACCGGAGGCTACACCTTC. This codes for CASSLQGTGGYTF.

V and J are TRBV7-9 and TRBJ1-2, with unresolved D. This CDR3 has 12 amino acids. V dropped 1 base and J dropped 5 bases, with 5 bases sitting between them. Germline CDR1 SEHNR, CDR2 FQNEAQ (reference sequence). This chain's CDR3 is CASSLVSYGYTF. Written as DNA, the CDR3 is TGTGCCAGCAGCTTAGTCAGTTATGGCTACACCTTC. The full variable domain, completed using reference TRBV7-9 and TRBJ1-2, is DTGVSQNPRHKITKRGQNVTFRCDPISEHNRLYWYRQTLGQGPEFLTYFQNEAQLEKSRLLSDRFSAERPKGSFSTLEIQRTEQGDSAMYLCASSLVSYGYTFGSGTRLTVV.

This chain connects TRBV30 to TRBJ1-1; D may be TRBD1 (6 bases). The CDR3 has 14 amino acids. Germline CDR1 and CDR2: GTSNPN and SVGIG (reference sequence). Trimming removed 4 bases from V and 2 bases from J, with 14 bases in between. The CDR3 is CAWTLGGGNTEAFF. CDR3 nucleotides: TGTGCCTGGACTCTCGGGGGCGGCAACACTGAAGCTTTCTTT.

This chain connects TRBV6-1 to TRBJ1-3; no reliable D call. The CDR3 contains 14 residues. Germline CDR1 reads MNHNS; CDR2 reads SASEGT. V was clipped by 3 bases and J by 4 bases, with 10 bases between them. The CDR3 is CASSDLGRGNTIYF. CDR3 sequence (DNA): TGTGCCAGCAGTGACCTTGGAAGGGGAAACACCATATATTTT.

There are a few counts of this clone. V gene TRBV6-1 combines with J gene TRBJ1-5; the D is unclear. CDR3 length: 13 amino acids. Germline V gives CDR1 MNHNS, CDR2 SASEGT. V lost 5 bases to trimming and J lost 6 bases, with 11 bases between them. The DNA for the CDR3 is TGTGCCAGCAGTCGCTCCCGGGCTCAGCCCCAGCATTTT. Protein sequence: CASSRSRAQPQHF.

The chain employs TRBV2 and TRBJ1-1; D is uncertain. CDR1 is SNHLY and CDR2 is FYNNEI in the germline V gene. The CDR3 has 15 amino acids. Trimming took 0 bases from V and 1 from J, leaving 9 bases between them. CDR3: CASSEARFENTEAFF. The CDR3, as DNA: TGTGCCAGCAGTGAAGCTAGATTTGAGAACACTGAAGCTTTCTTT.

The chain links TRBV9 to TRBJ2-3; tentative D call: TRBD1 (6 bases). Germline V gene sequence: CDR1 SGDLS, CDR2 YYNGEE. V was trimmed by 2 bases and J by 6 bases, leaving 10 bases between them. The CDR3 extends over 13 amino acids. The CDR3 DNA sequence: TGTGCCAGCAGCGTCGAAACAGGGGATACGCAGTATTTT. Protein: CASSVETGDTQYF.

The chain is built from TRBV6-5 and TRBJ2-1; unclear D gene. The germline V gene encodes CDR1 MNHEY and CDR2 SVGAGI. The CDR3 is made up of 15 amino acids. V was shortened by 2 bases and J by 5 bases, with 13 bases between the two germline ends. CDR3 nucleotide sequence: TGTGCCAGCAGTTACAAGGGTCCTTACCACAATGAGCAGTTCTTC. As protein: CASSYKGPYHNEQFF.